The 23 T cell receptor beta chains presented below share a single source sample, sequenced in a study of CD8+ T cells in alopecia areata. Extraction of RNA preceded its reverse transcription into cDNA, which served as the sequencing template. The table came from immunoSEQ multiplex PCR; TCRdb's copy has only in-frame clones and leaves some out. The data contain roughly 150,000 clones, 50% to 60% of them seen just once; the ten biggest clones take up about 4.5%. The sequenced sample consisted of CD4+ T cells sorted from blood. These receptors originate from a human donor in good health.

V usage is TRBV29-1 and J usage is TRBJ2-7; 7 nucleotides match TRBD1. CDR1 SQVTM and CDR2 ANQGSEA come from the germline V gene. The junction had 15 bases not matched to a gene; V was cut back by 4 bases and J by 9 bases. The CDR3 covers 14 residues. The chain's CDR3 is CSVVRSRGIEGQYF. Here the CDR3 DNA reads TGCAGCGTTGTAAGGAGCAGGGGGATAGAGGGGCAGTACTTC.

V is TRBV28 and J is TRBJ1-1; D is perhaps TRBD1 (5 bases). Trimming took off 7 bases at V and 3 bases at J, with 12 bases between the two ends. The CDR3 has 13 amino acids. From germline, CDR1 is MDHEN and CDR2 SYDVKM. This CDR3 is CASTKGRDTEAFF. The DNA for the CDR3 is TGTGCCAGCACTAAGGGGCGCGACACTGAAGCTTTCTTT.

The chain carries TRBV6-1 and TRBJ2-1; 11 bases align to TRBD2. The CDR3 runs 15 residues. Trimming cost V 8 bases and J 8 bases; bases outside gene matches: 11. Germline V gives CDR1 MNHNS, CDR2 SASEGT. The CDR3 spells CASARPSGRRDEQFF. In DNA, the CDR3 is TGTGCCAGCGCACGCCCTAGCGGGAGGAGGGATGAGCAGTTCTTC.

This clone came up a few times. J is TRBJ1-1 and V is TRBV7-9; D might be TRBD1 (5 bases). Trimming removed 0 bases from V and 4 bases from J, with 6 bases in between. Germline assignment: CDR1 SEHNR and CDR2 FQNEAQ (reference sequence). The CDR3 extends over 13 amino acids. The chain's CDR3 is CASSLADITEAFF. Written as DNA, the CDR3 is TGTGCCAGCAGCTTAGCGGACATCACTGAAGCTTTCTTT.

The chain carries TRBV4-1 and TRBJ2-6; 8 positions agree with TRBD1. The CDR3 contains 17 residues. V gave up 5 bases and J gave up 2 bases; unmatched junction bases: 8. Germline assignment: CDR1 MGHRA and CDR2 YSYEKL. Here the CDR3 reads CASSNPGRGPGANVLTF. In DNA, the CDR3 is TGCGCCAGCAGCAACCCGGGCAGGGGGCCTGGGGCCAACGTCCTGACTTTC.

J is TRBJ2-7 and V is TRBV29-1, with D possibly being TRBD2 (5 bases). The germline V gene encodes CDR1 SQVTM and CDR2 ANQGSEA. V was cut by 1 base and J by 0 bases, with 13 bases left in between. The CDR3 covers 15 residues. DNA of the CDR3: TGCAGCGTTGAAGGGGCCAGCGGATTCTCCTACGAGCAGTACTTC. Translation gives CSVEGASGFSYEQYF.

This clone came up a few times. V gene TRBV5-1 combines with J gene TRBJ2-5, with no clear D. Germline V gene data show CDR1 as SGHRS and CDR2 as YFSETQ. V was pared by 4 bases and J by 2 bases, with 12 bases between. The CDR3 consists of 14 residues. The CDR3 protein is CASSLSGSQETQYF. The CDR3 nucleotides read TGCGCCAGCAGCCTATCCGGGTCTCAAGAGACCCAGTACTTC.

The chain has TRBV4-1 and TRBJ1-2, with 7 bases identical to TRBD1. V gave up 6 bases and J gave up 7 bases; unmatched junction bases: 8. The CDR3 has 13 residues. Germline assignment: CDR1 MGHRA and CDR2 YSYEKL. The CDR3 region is CASRHRDSVGYTF. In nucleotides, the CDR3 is TGCGCCAGCAGGCACCGGGACAGCGTTGGCTACACCTTC.

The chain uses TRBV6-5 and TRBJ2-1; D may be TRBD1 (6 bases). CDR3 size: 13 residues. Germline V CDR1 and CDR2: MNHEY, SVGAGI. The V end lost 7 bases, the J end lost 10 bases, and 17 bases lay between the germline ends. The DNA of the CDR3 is TGTGCCAGCAATCGAACAGGGAAGGAGGAGCAGTTCTTC. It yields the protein CASNRTGKEEQFF.

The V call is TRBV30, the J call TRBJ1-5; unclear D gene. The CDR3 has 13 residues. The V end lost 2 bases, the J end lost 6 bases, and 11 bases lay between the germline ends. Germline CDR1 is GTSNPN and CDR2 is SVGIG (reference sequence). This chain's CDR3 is CAWSFGLGQPQHF. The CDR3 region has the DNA TGTGCCTGGAGTTTTGGATTAGGTCAGCCCCAGCATTTT.

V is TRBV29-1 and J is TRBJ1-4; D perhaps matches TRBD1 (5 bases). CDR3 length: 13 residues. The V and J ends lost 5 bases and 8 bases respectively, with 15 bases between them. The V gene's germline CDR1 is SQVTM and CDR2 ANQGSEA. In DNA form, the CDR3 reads TGCAGCGTTATCGGGGCCCCCGGAGAAAAACTGTTTTTT. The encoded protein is CSVIGAPGEKLFF.

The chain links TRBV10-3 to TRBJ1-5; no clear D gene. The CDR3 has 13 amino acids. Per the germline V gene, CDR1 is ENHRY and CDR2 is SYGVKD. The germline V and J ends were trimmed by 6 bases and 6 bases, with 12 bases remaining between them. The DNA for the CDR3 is TGTGCCATCAGCCTGGGATCCTCTCAGCCCCAGCATTTT. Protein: CAISLGSSQPQHF.

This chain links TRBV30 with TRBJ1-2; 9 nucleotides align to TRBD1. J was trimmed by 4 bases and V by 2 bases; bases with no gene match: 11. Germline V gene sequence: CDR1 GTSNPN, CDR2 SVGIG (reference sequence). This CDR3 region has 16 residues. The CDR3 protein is CAWSYPGTGRVYGYTF. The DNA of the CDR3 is TGTGCCTGGAGTTATCCAGGGACAGGGCGAGTCTATGGCTACACCTTC.

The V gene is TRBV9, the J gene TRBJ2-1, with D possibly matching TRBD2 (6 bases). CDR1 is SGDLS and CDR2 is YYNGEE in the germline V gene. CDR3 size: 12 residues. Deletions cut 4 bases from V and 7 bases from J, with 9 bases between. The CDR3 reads CASSRRENEQFF. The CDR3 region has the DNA TGTGCCAGCAGCAGACGGGAGAATGAGCAGTTCTTC. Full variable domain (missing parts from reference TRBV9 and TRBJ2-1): DSGVTQTPKHLITATGQRVTLRCSPRSGDLSVYWYQQSLDQGLQFLIQYYNGEERAKGNILERFSAQQFPDLHSELNLSSLELGDSALYFCASSRRENEQFFGPGTRLTVL.

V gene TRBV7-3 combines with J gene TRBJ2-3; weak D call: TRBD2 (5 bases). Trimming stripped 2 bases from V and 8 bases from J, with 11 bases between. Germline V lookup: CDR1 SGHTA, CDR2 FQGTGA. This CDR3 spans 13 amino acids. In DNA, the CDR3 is TGTGCCAGCAGCTTAGCAGACGAGGGTACGCAGTATTTT. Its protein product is CASSLADEGTQYF.

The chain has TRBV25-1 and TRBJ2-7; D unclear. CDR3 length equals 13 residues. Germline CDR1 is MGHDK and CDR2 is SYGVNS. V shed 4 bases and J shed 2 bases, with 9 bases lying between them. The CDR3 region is CASSGHGTYEQYF. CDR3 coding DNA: TGTGCCAGCAGTGGACACGGTACCTACGAGCAGTACTTC.

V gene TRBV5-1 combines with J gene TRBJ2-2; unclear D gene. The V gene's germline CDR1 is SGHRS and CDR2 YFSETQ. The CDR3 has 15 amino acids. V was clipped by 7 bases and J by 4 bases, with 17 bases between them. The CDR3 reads CASSTGFVGTGELFF. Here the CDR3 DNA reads TGCGCCAGCTCTACCGGGTTCGTAGGCACCGGGGAGCTGTTTTTT.

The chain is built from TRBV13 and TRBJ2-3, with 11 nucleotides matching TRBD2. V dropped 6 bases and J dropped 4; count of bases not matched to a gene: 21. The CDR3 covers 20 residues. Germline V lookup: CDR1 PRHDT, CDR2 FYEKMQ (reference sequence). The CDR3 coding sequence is TGTGCCAGCAGTCGATGGGACAGACAACCCACTAGCGGGAGTTCAGATACGCAGTATTTT. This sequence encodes CASSRWDRQPTSGSSDTQYF.

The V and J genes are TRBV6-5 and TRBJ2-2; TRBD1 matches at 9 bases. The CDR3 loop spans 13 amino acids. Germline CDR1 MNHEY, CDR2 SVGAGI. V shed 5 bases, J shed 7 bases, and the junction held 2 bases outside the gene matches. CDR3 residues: CASSRTGVGELFF. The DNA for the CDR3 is TGTGCCAGCAGTCGGACAGGGGTCGGGGAGCTGTTTTTT.

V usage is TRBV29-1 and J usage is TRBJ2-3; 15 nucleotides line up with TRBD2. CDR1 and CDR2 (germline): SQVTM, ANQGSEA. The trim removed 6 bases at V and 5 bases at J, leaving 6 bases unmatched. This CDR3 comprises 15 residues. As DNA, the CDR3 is TGCAGCGTCCGGACTAGCGGGAGGGCCGTAGATACGCAGTATTTT. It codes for CSVRTSGRAVDTQYF.

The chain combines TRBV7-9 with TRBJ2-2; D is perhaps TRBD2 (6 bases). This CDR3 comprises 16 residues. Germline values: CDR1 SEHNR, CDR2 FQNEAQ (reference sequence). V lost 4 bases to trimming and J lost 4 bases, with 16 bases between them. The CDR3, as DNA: TGTGCCAGCAGCTCCGGTAGCGGAACGCTCACCGGGGAGCTGTTTTTT. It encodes CASSSGSGTLTGELFF.

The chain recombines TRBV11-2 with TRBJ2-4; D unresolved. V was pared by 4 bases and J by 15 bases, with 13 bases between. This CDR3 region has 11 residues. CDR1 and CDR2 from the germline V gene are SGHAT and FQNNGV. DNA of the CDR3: TGTGCCAGCAGCTCAGGACCGCCCTCGTACTTC. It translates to CASSSGPPSYF.

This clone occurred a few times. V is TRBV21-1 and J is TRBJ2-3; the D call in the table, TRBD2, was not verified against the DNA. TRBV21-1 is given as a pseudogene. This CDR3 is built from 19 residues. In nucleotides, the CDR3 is TGTGCCAGCAGCAAAGGGAAAGGTAGCGGGAGGGCAAACACAGATACGCAGTATTTT. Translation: CASSKGKGSGRANTDTQYF.